This entry features one TCR beta chain sequence. The target antigen is unknown. The data were obtained in a study of post-analysis software for immune sequencing data. Overall study: Disease courses included relapsing-remitting, secondary progressive and progressive-relapsing multiple sclerosis.

Overall study findings and caveats: Five or six TRBV segments, TRBV5-6, TRBV5-1 and TRBV20-1 among them, were found more frequent in patients than controls. By F measure, samples from a shared preparation batch strongly co-clustered. Multiple sclerosis was associated with a significant reduction in normalized Chao1 diversity relative to controls.

Unique molecular identifiers tagged the TCR beta cDNA libraries. Starting from approximately 0.95 to 9.8 million T cells, the study yielded 460,000 or so cDNA molecules. TCRdb called the PCR reads again in MiXCR, with one record for every CDR3 protein. The sample includes 650,000 to 850,000 distinct CDR3 sequences, roughly 50% of them seen just once. CDR1 and CDR2 from the germline V gene are SGHVS and FNYEAQ. Trimming shortened V by 0 bases and J by 2 bases, and 14 bases separated the two germline ends. The CDR3 has 16 residues. The sequencing sample was made of blood. V usage is TRBV7-6 and J usage is TRBJ2-7; perhaps TRBD2 as D (6 bases). The TCR originated in a girl aged 10 to 17 with multiple sclerosis. The DNA for the CDR3 is TGTGCCAGCAGCTTAGCTTCGGCGGGGCAAGCCTACGAGCAGTACTTC. Translated: CASSLASAGQAYEQYF. Full variable domain (outside the CDR3, taken from reference TRBV7-6 and TRBJ2-7): GAGVSQSPRYKVTKRGQDVALRCDPISGHVSLYWYRQALGQGPEFLTYFNYEAQQDKSGLPNDRFSAERPEGSISTLTIQRTEQRDSAMYRCASSLASAGQAYEQYFGPGTRLTVT.